This T cell receptor (beta chain) is drawn from a study of Tregs in tolerant kidney transplant recipients. Using immunoSEQ multiplex PCR, the repertoire was profiled, and TCRdb retains in-frame clones only, with some absent. This repertoire shows tens of thousands of clones, 87% found once; its top ten account for approximately 3.9%. Recipients received nonmyeloablative bone marrow transplants from related graft donors, with transient mixed chimerism. Unstimulated regulatory T cells (CD4+CD25+CD127-), CD4+CD25- non-regulatory cells, CD4 and CD8 cells were FACS-sorted from thawed PBMCs. On this clone itself: Its cognate antigen is unknown.

Points from the study as a whole: Validation in larger populations is needed because few patients were studied. Biological reproducibility was not directly addressed in this study. For some patients, primers changed over time, blocking nucleotide-level comparison.

The source of this sequence is a human patient who received a combined kidney and bone marrow transplant. A share of the T cells may be of graft donor origin. The sequences come from CD4+ T cells from blood (PBMCs), collected 6 months after the transplant.

CDR3 nucleotides: TGTGCCAGCTCACCGGAGGGCGGTGCACGTAAGGGGGAGCAGTACTTC. Translated: CASSPEGGARKGEQYF. The chain is built from TRBV18 and TRBJ2-7; D is perhaps TRBD2 (6 bases). There are 16 residues in the CDR3. The germline gives CDR1 KGHSH, CDR2 LQKENI. Trimming stripped 3 bases from V and 7 bases from J, with 22 bases between.